This T cell receptor beta chain was recovered during a study of T cells after yellow fever vaccination. Trimming at V came to 4 bases and at J to 5 bases, leaving 4 bases not matched to a gene. Germline V gene data show CDR1 as LGHDT and CDR2 as YNNKEL (reference sequence). The CDR3 extends over 14 amino acids. One entry per CDR3 protein results from TCRdb running MiXCR on the 5' RACE reads. The sample has about 340,000 distinct CDR3 sequences, almost 4% seen once; the top ten hold 20% to 25%. Study conclusions and caveats: Reappearing after the booster were most of the clones from primary vaccination (about 95% CD4, 85% to 90% CD8).

Concerning this clonotype itself: Its cognate antigen is unknown.

This sequence was found in a man aged 18 to 29 who received the YFV17D yellow fever vaccine. The rearrangement joins TRBV3-1 to TRBJ2-1, with 8 bases that match TRBD2. Material: PBMCs, obtained 5 days after the yellow fever booster vaccination. CDR3 DNA: TGTGCCAGCAGCCGGCGGGGGGCCGACAATGAGCAGTTCTTC. Protein: CASSRRGADNEQFF.